This TCR beta chain was obtained from a study of cytomegalovirus exposure and HLA in healthy donors. Per the germline V gene, CDR1 is MGHRA and CDR2 is YSYEKL. The CDR3 runs to 16 residues. V trimming: 3 bases; J trimming: 6 bases; junction bases outside the gene matches: 13. The donors were part of the validation cohort of roughly 130 subjects. That cohort was separate from the first cohort, which comprised 700 or so subjects. Generated by immunoSEQ multiplex PCR, the TCRdb table keeps only in-frame clones and is missing some. This table holds fewer than 85,000 clones, approximately 90% found once. The receptor's source is a woman younger than 35 in good health and CMV-seropositive. Sequencing input: PBMCs. This chain uses TRBV4-1 with TRBJ2-7, with TRBD1 matching 8 bases. Here the CDR3 DNA reads TGCGCCAGCAGCCAGGCCCAGGGGGCGTTAATTACCGAGCAGTACTTC. This translates into CASSQAQGALITEQYF.